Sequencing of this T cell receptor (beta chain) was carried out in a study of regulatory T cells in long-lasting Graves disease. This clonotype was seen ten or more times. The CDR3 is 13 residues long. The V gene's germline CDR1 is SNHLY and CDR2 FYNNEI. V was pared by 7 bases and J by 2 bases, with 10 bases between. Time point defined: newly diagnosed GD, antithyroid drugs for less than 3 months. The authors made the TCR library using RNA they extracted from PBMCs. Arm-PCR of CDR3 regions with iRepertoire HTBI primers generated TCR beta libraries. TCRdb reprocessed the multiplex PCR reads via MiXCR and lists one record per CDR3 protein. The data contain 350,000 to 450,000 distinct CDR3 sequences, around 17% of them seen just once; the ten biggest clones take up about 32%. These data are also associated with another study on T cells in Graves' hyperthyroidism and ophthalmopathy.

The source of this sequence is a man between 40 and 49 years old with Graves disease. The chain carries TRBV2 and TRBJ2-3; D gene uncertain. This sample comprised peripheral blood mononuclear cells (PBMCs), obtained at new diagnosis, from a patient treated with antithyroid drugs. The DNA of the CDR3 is TGTGCCAGCAAAAAGTCATTCACAGATACGCAGTATTTT. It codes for CASKKSFTDTQYF.